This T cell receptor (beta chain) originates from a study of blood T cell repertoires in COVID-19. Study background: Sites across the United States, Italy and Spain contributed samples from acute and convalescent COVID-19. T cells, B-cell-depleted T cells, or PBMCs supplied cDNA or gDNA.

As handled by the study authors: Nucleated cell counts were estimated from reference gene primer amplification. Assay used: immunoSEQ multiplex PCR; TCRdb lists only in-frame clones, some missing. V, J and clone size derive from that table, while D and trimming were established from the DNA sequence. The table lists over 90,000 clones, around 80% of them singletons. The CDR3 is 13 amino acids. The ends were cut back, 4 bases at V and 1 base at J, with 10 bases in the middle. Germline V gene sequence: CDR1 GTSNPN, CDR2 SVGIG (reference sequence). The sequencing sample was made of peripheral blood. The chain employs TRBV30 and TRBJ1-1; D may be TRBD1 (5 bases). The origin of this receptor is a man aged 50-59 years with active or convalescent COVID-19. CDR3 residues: CAWTGLTNTEAFF. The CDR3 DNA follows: TGTGCCTGGACGGGACTTACGAACACTGAAGCTTTCTTT.